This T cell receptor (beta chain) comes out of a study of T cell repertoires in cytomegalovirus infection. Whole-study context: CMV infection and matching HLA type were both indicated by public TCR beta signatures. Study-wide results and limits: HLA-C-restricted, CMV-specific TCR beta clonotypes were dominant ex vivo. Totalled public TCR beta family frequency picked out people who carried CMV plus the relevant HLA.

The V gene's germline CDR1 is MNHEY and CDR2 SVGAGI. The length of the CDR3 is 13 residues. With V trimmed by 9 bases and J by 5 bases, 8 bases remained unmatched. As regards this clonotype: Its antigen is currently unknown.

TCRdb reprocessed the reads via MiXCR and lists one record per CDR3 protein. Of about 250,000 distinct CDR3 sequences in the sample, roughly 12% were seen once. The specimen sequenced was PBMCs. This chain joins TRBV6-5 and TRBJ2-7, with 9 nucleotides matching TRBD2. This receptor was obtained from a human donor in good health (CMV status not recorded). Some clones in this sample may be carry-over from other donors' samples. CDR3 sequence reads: CASRAGGSNEQYF. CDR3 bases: TGTGCCAGTAGAGCGGGAGGAAGCAACGAGCAGTACTTC.